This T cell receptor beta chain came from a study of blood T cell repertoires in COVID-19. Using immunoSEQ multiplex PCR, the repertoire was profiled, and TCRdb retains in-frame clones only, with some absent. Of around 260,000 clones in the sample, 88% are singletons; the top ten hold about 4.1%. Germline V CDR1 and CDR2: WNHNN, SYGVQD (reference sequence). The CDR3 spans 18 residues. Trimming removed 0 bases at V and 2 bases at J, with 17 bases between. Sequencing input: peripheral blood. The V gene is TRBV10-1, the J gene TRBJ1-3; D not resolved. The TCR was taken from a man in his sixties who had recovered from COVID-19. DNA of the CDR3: TGCGCCAGCAGTGAGTCGGTCAGGACGGGAAGGGCTGGAAACACCATATATTTT. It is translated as CASSESVRTGRAGNTIYF.